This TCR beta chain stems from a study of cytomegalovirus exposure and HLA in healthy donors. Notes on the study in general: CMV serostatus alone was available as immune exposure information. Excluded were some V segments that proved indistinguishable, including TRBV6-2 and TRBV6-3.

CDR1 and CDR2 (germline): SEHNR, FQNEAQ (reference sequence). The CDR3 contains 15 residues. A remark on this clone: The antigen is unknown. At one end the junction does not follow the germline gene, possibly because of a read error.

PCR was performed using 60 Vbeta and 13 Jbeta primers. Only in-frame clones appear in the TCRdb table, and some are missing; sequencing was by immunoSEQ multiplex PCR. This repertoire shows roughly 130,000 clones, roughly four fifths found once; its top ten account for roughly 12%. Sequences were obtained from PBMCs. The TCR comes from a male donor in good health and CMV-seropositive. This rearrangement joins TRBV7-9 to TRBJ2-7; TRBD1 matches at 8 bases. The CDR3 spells CSSSLGSGGPYEQYF. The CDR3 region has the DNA TGTTCCAGCAGCTTAGGGTCAGGGGGCCCCTACGAGCAGTACTTC.